Presented here are 4 T cell receptor beta chains from one specimen sequenced in a study of T cell responses to AZD1222 COVID-19 vaccine. The table came from immunoSEQ multiplex PCR; TCRdb's copy has only in-frame clones and leaves some out. The sample has about 120,000 clones, about 92% seen once. The specimen comprised peripheral blood, sampled on day 0 of AZD1222 vaccination. These receptor sequences come from an adult in good health.

V usage is TRBV19 and J usage is TRBJ2-3; possible D gene TRBD2, 6 bases. Trimming removed 3 bases at V and 6 bases at J, with 13 bases between. The CDR3 sequence is 14 residues long. In germline, CDR1 is LNHDA, CDR2 SQIVND (reference sequence). The CDR3 spells CASSMRWDSDTQYF. CDR3 DNA sequence: TGTGCCAGTAGTATGAGGTGGGACTCTGATACGCAGTATTTT.

The chain links TRBV7-8 to TRBJ2-1, with D perhaps TRBD1 or TRBD2 (6 bases each). V was pared by 4 bases and J by 4 bases, with 29 bases between. Germline lookup yields CDR1 SGHVS and CDR2 FQNEAQ. This CDR3 is 20 amino acids long. DNA for the CDR3: TGTGCCAGCAGCTCTACCTCTACGAGCCGACAGGTGGAGGGATACAATGAGCAGTTCTTC. It codes for CASSSTSTSRQVEGYNEQFF.

This chain uses TRBV18 with TRBJ2-1; 10 bases are shared with TRBD2. Losses at the gene ends were 3 bases for V and 15 bases for J; bases not matched to a gene: 14. Germline lookup yields CDR1 KGHSH and CDR2 LQKENI. This CDR3 is 15 amino acids long. The CDR3 reads CASSPDAPSGSFRFF. The CDR3 coding sequence is TGTGCCAGCTCACCCGACGCGCCTAGCGGGAGTTTCCGGTTCTTC.

J is TRBJ1-6 and V is TRBV25-1; D call uncertain. V was pared by 1 base and J by 1 base, with 8 bases between. The CDR3 has 16 residues. Germline CDR1 reads MGHDK; CDR2 reads SYGVNS. The CDR3 protein is CASSESRASYNSPLHF. In DNA, the CDR3 is TGTGCCAGCAGTGAATCACGGGCGTCCTATAATTCACCCCTCCACTTT.